Listed here are 3 T cell receptor beta chains from one sample, sequenced in a study of shared clonotypes between healthy human individuals. Profiled with immunoSEQ multiplex PCR; TCRdb holds only in-frame clones, not every one. Here the sample spans hundreds of thousands of clones, around 73% being singletons. Sequencing was done on a sample of memory CD4+ T cells sorted from blood. The subset here: CD45RA-negative fraction. Source of these receptors: a woman younger than 45 in good health.

This sequence joins TRBV28 and TRBJ2-5, with TRBD2 matching 12 bases. CDR1 is MDHEN, CDR2 SYDVKM, per germline. Trimming at V came to 8 bases and at J to 5 bases, leaving 15 bases not matched to a gene. The CDR3 totals 17 residues. The CDR3 is CASYPRLAGVAGETQYF. As DNA, the CDR3 is TGTGCCAGCTATCCCCGACTAGCGGGAGTGGCAGGTGAGACCCAGTACTTC.

The genes are TRBV19 and TRBJ2-3, with 11 positions matching TRBD2. CDR1 LNHDA and CDR2 SQIVND come from the germline V gene (reference sequence). V dropped 3 bases and J dropped 5; count of bases not matched to a gene: 7. There are 16 residues in the CDR3. The CDR3 reads CASSIGSGRVGDTQYF. Here the CDR3 DNA reads TGTGCCAGTAGTATTGGTAGCGGGAGGGTTGGAGATACGCAGTATTTT. The full variable domain, its missing parts supplied by reference TRBV19 and TRBJ2-3, is DGGITQSPKYLFRKEGQNVTLSCEQNLNHDAMYWYRQDPGQGLRLIYYSQIVNDFQKGDIAEGYSVSREKKESFPLTVTSAQKNPTAFYLCASSIGSGRVGDTQYFGPGTRLTVL.

The V call is TRBV4-1, the J call TRBJ2-5, with D perhaps matching TRBD1 (6 bases). The CDR3 covers 16 residues. Germline lookup yields CDR1 MGHRA and CDR2 YSYEKL. The V and J ends lost 1 base and 1 base respectively, with 13 bases between them. The CDR3 region is CASSQAPGQTQETQYF. CDR3 nucleotide sequence: TGCGCCAGCAGCCAAGCGCCAGGACAGACCCAAGAGACCCAGTACTTC.